The 19 T cell receptor beta chains presented below share a single source sample, sequenced in a study of T cells in Graves' hyperthyroidism and ophthalmopathy. Amplification yielded TCR beta CDR3 regions, with RNA transcripts as the source. First-round RT-PCR with HTBI primers amplified the TCR CDR3 region. TCRdb passed the multiplex PCR reads through MiXCR, listing each CDR3 protein once. The sample comprises about 720,000 distinct CDR3 sequences, about 19% of which are singletons, and roughly 17% rests with the top ten. The sample consisted of blood. The receptor source for this set is a woman between 45 and 60 years old with Graves' hyperthyroidism that later progressed to Graves' ophthalmopathy.

This clonotype turned up a few times. The V gene is TRBV20-1, the J gene TRBJ2-7; TRBD1 agrees at 12 bases. Germline-derived CDR1 and CDR2 are DFQATT and SNEGSKA (reference sequence). The trim removed 6 bases at V and 3 bases at J, leaving 6 bases unmatched. This CDR3 region has 14 residues. The CDR3 DNA reads TGCAGTGCGCGGGGACAGGGGGCTGTCTACGAGCAGTACTTC. Translation: CSARGQGAVYEQYF.

This clonotype was detected ten times or more. The chain employs TRBV3-1 and TRBJ2-7; TRBD2 matches 8 bases. J lost 2 bases, V lost 4 bases, and 4 bases had no gene match. CDR3 size: 14 residues. Germline CDR1 LGHDT, CDR2 YNNKEL (reference sequence). CDR3 nucleotide sequence: TGTGCCAGCAGCCGACGGGGGGGTACCTACGAGCAGTACTTC. It is translated as CASSRRGGTYEQYF.

The chain employs TRBV6-9 and TRBJ2-6; D is perhaps TRBD1 or TRBD2 (6 bases each). Trimming pared 6 bases from V and 4 bases from J, leaving 16 bases between. CDR1 MNHGY and CDR2 SVAAGI come from the germline V gene. The CDR3 extends over 16 amino acids. For the CDR3, the DNA is TGTGCCAGCAGGTACCACAGGGAGGCAGGGGCCAACGTCCTGACTTTC. Amino acids: CASRYHREAGANVLTF.

The chain joins TRBV19 to TRBJ2-5; D perhaps matches TRBD2 (5 bases). Germline V CDR1 and CDR2: LNHDA, SQIVND (reference sequence). Deletions cut 2 bases from V and 0 bases from J, with 16 bases between. The CDR3 covers 17 residues. The DNA of the CDR3 is TGTGCCAGTAGTATACTAGAAGCGGTGTATAACCAAGAGACCCAGTACTTC. This sequence encodes CASSILEAVYNQETQYF.

The rearrangement links TRBV11-2 to TRBJ2-1; D is unresolved. Germline V gives CDR1 SGHAT, CDR2 FQNNGV. The V and J ends lost 8 bases and 4 bases respectively, with 12 bases between them. This CDR3 is 13 amino acids long. CDR3 amino acids: CASATLFYNEQFF. The CDR3, as DNA: TGTGCCAGCGCTACACTTTTTTACAATGAGCAGTTCTTC.

The chain uses TRBV6-1 and TRBJ2-1, with 7 positions matching TRBD2. V was pared by 3 bases and J by 2 bases, with 4 bases of the junction left unmatched. This CDR3 comprises 15 residues. Germline V gene lookup returns CDR1 MNHNS and CDR2 SASEGT. The CDR3 spells CASSDGGSPYNEQFF. The CDR3 bases are TGTGCCAGCAGTGACGGGGGGTCCCCCTACAATGAGCAGTTCTTC.

This clonotype was counted ten times or more. The chain couples TRBV30 to TRBJ1-2; D not resolved. The CDR3 is 13 amino acids. V was cut by 1 base and J by 4 bases, with 10 bases left in between. In germline, CDR1 is GTSNPN, CDR2 SVGIG (reference sequence). Written as DNA, the CDR3 is TGTGCCTGGAGTGCGGGCAGGACCTATGGCTACACCTTC. It yields the protein CAWSAGRTYGYTF. The full variable domain, its missing parts supplied by reference TRBV30 and TRBJ1-2, is SQTIHQWPATLVQPVGSPLSLECTVEGTSNPNLYWYRQAAGRGLQLLFYSVGIGQISSEVPQNLSASRPQDRQFILSSKKLLLSDSGFYLCAWSAGRTYGYTFGSGTRLTVV.

This clonotype has only a few counts. V gene TRBV11-2 combines with J gene TRBJ2-5, with D tentatively TRBD2 (7 bases). The CDR3 has 15 amino acids. Trimming took off 0 bases at V and 5 bases at J, with 13 bases between the two ends. Germline-derived CDR1 and CDR2 are SGHAT and FQNNGV. DNA of the CDR3: TGTGCCAGCAGCTTAGATAGGGGGGGGGTGGAGACCCAGTACTTC. Translated, it gives CASSLDRGGVETQYF.

V and J are TRBV19 and TRBJ2-1, with D uncertain. The CDR3 has 15 amino acids. V was clipped by 8 bases and J by 0 bases, with 14 bases between them. From germline, CDR1 is LNHDA and CDR2 SQIVND (reference sequence). DNA of the CDR3: TGTGCCAGTCAGGCAGACCAGGTCTCCTACAATGAGCAGTTCTTC. It specifies CASQADQVSYNEQFF.

In this sample, this clonotype turned up a few times. V usage is TRBV20-1 and J usage is TRBJ1-2, with TRBD1 identical over 7 bases. Germline loops: CDR1 DFQATT, CDR2 SNEGSKA (reference sequence). V lost 6 bases to trimming and J lost 2 bases; unmatched junction nucleotides: 15. This CDR3 has 16 residues. Written as DNA, the CDR3 is TGCAGTGCCAGACAGGGTGTGTACGACATCAACTATGGCTACACCTTC. As protein: CSARQGVYDINYGYTF.

V and J are TRBV30 and TRBJ2-1, with 12 bases aligning to TRBD2. V lost 7 bases, J lost 4 bases, and 17 bases stayed unmatched. Germline lookup yields CDR1 GTSNPN and CDR2 SVGIG (reference sequence). The CDR3 contains 18 residues. The chain's CDR3 is CASSPPSGGAFGYNEQFF. CDR3 bases: TGTGCCTCCTCCCCCCCTAGCGGGGGGGCCTTTGGGTACAATGAGCAGTTCTTC. The full variable domain, rest sourced from reference TRBV30 and TRBJ2-1, is SQTIHQWPATLVQPVGSPLSLECTVEGTSNPNLYWYRQAAGRGLQLLFYSVGIGQISSEVPQNLSASRPQDRQFILSSKKLLLSDSGFYLCASSPPSGGAFGYNEQFFGPGTRLTVL.

This clonotype occurred many times. The rearrangement links TRBV12-3 or TRBV12-4 to TRBJ2-7; maybe TRBD1 (6 bases). V lost 4 bases and J lost 3, with 16 bases in between. The CDR3 is 15 amino acids. Here the CDR3 reads CASSSRQAAGYEQYF. CDR3 coding DNA: TGTGCCAGCAGTTCCCGACAGGCGGCAGGCTACGAGCAGTACTTC.

The chain couples TRBV20-1 to TRBJ2-7; TRBD1 matches 8 bases. V lost 6 bases and J lost 3; bases outside the gene matches: 7. This CDR3 contains 13 residues. Germline loops: CDR1 DFQATT, CDR2 SNEGSKA (reference sequence). This chain's CDR3 is CSATTGTGYEQYF. The CDR3, as DNA: TGCAGTGCCACGACCGGGACAGGCTACGAGCAGTACTTC.

In its sample, this clonotype was seen many times. The chain has TRBV2 and TRBJ1-5; the match to TRBD1 covers 7 bases. The CDR3 covers 14 residues. CDR1 SNHLY and CDR2 FYNNEI come from the germline V gene. The ends lost 6 bases at V and 5 bases at J; junction bases unmatched: 7. In DNA, the CDR3 is TGTGCCAGCAGGACGACAGGGAAGGATCAGCCCCAGCATTTT. It specifies CASRTTGKDQPQHF.

The table lists this clonotype with a few counts. CDR3 DNA: TGTGCCAGTATTGGCACCGGGGAGCTGTTTTTT. Amino acids: CASIGTGELFF. This rearrangement joins TRBV12-3 or TRBV12-4 to TRBJ2-2; unclear D gene. This CDR3 has 11 amino acids. Trimming shortened V by 9 bases and J by 4 bases, and 6 bases separated the two germline ends.

With respect to this clonotype: Without the conserved terminal phenylalanine or tryptophan, this CDR3 likely stems from a read error. The rearrangement links TRBV20-1 to TRBJ1-1; TRBD1 aligns across 12 bases. The CDR3 is 14 amino acids. Losses at the gene ends were 1 base for V and 4 bases for J; bases not matched to a gene: 1. Germline loops: CDR1 DFQATT, CDR2 SNEGSKA (reference sequence). The DNA for the CDR3 is TGCAGTGCTAGAGTGGGACAGGGGGCCACTGAAGCTTTCCTT. Its translation is CSARVGQGATEAFL.

There are many counts of this clonotype. The chain couples TRBV14 to TRBJ2-7, with D possibly matching TRBD1 (5 bases). Germline loops: CDR1 SGHDN, CDR2 FVKESK. The V gene lost 1 base and the J gene lost 0 bases, with 10 bases spanning the gap. This CDR3 has 15 residues. The CDR3 reads CASSQVWTNSYEQYF. Written as DNA, the CDR3 is TGTGCCAGCAGCCAAGTGTGGACAAACTCCTACGAGCAGTACTTC. The full variable domain, completed using reference TRBV14 and TRBJ2-7, is EAGVTQFPSHSVIEKGQTVTLRCDPISGHDNLYWYRRVMGKEIKFLLHFVKESKQDESGMPNNRFLAERTGGTYSTLKVQPAELEDSGVYFCASSQVWTNSYEQYFGPGTRLTVT.

This rearrangement joins TRBV29-1 to TRBJ1-2, with 7 bases fitting TRBD1. Per the germline V gene, CDR1 is SQVTM and CDR2 is ANQGSEA. This CDR3 is built from 13 residues. Trimming cost V 6 bases and J 4 bases; bases outside gene matches: 8. The CDR3 DNA reads TGCAGCGTCGACAGGGAGAGCGGCTATGGCTACACCTTC. Its translation is CSVDRESGYGYTF.

This clonotype has only a few counts. The chain recombines TRBV9 with TRBJ1-6; 9 positions match TRBD1. CDR1 and CDR2 from the germline V gene are SGDLS and YYNGEE. This CDR3 is built from 15 residues. V lost 4 bases to trimming and J lost 7 bases; unmatched junction nucleotides: 6. CDR3 sequence reads: CASSLRDRANSPLHF. CDR3 in DNA: TGTGCCAGCAGCTTGAGGGACAGGGCGAATTCACCCCTCCACTTT.